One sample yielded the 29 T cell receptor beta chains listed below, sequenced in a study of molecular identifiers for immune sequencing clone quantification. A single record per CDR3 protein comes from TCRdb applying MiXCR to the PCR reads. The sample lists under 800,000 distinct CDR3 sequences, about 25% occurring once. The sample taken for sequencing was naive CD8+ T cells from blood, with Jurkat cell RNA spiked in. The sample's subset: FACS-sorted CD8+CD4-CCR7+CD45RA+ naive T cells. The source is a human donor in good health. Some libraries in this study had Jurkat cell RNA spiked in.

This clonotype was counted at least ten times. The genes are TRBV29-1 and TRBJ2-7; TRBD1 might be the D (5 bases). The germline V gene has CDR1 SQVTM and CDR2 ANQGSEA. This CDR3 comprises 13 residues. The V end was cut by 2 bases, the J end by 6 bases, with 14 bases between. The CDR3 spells CSVERSDSLEQYF. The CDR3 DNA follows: TGCAGCGTTGAAAGGTCTGACAGTCTCGAGCAGTACTTC.

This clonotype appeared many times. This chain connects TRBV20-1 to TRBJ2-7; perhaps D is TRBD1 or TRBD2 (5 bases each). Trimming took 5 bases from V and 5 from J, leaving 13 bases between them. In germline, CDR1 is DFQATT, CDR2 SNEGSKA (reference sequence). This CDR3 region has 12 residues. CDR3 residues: CSAWGNLDEQYF. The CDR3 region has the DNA TGCAGTGCTTGGGGGAATCTCGACGAGCAGTACTTC.

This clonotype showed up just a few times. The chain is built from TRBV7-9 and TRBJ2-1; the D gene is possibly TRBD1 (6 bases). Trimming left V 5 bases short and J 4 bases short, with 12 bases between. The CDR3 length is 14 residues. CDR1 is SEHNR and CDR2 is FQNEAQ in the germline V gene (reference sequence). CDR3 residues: CASSTSTGYNEQFF. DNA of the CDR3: TGTGCCAGCAGCACGTCGACAGGATACAATGAGCAGTTCTTC.

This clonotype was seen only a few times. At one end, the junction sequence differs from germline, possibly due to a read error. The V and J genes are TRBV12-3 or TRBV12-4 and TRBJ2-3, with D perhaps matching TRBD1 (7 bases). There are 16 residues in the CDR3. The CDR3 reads CASSHPRGESTGTQYF. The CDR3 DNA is TGTGCCAGCAGCCACCCCAGGGGGGAGAGCACAGGTACGCAGTATTTT.

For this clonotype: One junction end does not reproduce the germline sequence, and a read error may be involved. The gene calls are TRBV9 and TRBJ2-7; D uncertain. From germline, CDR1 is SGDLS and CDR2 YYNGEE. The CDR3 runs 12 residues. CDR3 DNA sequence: TGTGCCAGCAGCTCTAAGGATCACGAGCAGTGCTTC. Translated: CASSSKDHEQCF.

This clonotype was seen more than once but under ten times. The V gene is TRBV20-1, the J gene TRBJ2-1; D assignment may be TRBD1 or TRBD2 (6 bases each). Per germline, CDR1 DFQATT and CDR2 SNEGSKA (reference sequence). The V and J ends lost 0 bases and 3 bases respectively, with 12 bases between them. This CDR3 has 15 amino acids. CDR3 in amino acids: CSARETGGHYNEQFF. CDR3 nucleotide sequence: TGCAGTGCTAGAGAGACAGGAGGGCACTACAATGAGCAGTTCTTC.

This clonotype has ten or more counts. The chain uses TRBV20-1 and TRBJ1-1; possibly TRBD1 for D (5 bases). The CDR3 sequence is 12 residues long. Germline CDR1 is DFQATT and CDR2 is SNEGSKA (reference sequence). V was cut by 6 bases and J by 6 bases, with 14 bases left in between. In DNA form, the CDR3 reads TGCAGTGCACGGGACCTTGGAGCTGAAGCTTTCTTT. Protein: CSARDLGAEAFF.

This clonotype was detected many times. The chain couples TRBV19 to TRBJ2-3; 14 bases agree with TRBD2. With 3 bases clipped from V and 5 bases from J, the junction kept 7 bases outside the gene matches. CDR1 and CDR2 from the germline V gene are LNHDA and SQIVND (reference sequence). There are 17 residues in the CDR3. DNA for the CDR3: TGTGCCAGTAGTATGGACGGACTAGCGGGAGGAATAGATACGCAGTATTTT. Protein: CASSMDGLAGGIDTQYF.

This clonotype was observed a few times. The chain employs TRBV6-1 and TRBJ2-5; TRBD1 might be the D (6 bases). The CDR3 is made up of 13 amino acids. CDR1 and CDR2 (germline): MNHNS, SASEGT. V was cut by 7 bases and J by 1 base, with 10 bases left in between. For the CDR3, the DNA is TGTGCCAGCAAGGGGGTATTCCAAGAGACCCAGTACTTC. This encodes CASKGVFQETQYF.

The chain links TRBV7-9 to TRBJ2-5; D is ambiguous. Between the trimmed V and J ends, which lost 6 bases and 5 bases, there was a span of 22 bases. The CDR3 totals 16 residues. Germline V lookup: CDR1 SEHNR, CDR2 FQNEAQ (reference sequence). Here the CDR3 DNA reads TGTGCCAGCAGTCCAACGATGCTACTCGAGAGCGAGACCCAGTACTTC. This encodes CASSPTMLLESETQYF. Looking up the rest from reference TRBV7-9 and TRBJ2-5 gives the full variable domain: DTGVSQNPRHKITKRGQNVTFRCDPISEHNRLYWYRQTLGQGPEFLTYFQNEAQLEKSRLLSDRFSAERPKGSFSTLEIQRTEQGDSAMYLCASSPTMLLESETQYFGPGTRLLVL.

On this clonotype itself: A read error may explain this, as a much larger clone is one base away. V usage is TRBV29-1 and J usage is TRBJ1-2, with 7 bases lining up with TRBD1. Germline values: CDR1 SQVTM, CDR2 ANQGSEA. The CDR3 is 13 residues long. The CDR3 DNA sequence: TGCAACGCTGACTCGACAGGGAACTATGGCTACACCTTC. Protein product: CNADSTGNYGYTF. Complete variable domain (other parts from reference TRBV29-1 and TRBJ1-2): SAVISQKPSRDICQRGTSLTIQCQVDSQVTMMFWYRQQPGQSLTLIATANQGSEATYESGFVIDKFPISRPNLTFSTLTVSNMSPEDSSIYLCNADSTGNYGYTFGSGTRLTVV.

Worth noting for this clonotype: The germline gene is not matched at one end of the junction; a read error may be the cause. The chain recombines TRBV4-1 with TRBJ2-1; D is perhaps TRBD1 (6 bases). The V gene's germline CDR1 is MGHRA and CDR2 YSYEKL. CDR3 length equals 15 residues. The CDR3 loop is CASSQEAGAVNGQFF. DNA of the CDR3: TGCGCCAGCAGCCAAGAGGCAGGGGCCGTTAATGGGCAGTTCTTC.

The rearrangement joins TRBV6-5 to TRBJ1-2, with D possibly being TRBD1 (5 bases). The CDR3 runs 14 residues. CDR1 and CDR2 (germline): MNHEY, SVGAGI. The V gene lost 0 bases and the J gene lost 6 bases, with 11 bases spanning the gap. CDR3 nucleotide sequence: TGTGCCAGCAGTTACTCGAGGGGCGCGGATGGCTACACCTTC. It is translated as CASSYSRGADGYTF.

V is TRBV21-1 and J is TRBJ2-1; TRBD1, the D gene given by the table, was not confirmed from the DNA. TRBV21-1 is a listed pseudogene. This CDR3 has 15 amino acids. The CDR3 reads CASSLRRGVRDEQFF. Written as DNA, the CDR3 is TGTGCCAGCAGCCTCAGGAGGGGGGTTCGGGATGAGCAGTTCTTC.

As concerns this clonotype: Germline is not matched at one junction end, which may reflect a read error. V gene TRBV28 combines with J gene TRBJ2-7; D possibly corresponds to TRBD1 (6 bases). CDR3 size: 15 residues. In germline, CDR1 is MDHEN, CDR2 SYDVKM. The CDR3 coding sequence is TGTGCCAGCAGGCTACCGGGACAAGCAGACTACGAGCGGTACTTC. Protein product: CASRLPGQADYERYF. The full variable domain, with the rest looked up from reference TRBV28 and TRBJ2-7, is DVKVTQSSRYLVKRTGEKVFLECVQDMDHENMFWYRQDPGLGLRLIYFSYDVKMKEKGDIPEGYSVSREKKERFSLILESASTNQTSMYLCASRLPGQADYERYFGPGTRLTVT.

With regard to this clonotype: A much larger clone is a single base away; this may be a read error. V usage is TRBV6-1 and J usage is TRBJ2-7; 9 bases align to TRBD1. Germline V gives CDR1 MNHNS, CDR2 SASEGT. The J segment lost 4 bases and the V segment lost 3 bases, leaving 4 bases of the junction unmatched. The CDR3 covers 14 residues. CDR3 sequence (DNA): TGTGCCAGCAGTGACGGGGGACAGGGATACGAGCAGTACTTC. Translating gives CASSDGGQGYEQYF.

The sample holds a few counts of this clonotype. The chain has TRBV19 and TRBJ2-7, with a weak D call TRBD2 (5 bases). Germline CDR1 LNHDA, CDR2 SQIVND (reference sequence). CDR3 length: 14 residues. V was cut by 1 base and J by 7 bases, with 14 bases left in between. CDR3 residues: CASSIVGGSREQYF. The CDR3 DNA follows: TGTGCCAGTAGTATAGTTGGCGGGTCTCGGGAGCAGTACTTC.

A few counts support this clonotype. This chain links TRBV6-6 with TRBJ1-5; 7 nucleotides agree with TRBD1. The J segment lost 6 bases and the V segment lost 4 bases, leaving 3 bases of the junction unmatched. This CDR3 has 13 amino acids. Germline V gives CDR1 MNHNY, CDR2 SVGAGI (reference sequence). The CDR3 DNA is TGTGCCAGCAGTTGGGGACAGAGTCAGCCCCAGCATTTT. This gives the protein CASSWGQSQPQHF.

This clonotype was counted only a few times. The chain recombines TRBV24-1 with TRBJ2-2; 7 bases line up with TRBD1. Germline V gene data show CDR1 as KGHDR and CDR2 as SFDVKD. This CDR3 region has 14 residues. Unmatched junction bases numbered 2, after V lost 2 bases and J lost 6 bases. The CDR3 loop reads CATSDSDRPGELFF. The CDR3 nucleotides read TGTGCCACCAGTGATTCGGACAGGCCCGGGGAGCTGTTTTTT.

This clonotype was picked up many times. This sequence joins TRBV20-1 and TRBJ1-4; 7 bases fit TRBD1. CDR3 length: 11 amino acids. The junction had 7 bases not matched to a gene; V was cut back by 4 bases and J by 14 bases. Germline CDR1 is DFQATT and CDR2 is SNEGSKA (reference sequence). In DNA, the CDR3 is TGCAGTGCTACCCCAGGGGGAAGGCTGTTTTTT. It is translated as CSATPGGRLFF.

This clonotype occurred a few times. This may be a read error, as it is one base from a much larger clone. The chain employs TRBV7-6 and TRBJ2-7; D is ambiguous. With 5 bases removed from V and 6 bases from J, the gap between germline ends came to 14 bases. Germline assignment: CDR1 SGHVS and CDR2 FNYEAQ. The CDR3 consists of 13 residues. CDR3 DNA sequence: TGTGCCAGCAGCCGCTCTCGGGCAGCCGAGCAGTACTTC. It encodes CASSRSRAAEQYF.

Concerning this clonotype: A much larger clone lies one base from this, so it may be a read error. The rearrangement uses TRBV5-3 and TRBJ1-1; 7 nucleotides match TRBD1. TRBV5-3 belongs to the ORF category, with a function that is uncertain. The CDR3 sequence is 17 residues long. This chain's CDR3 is CASSSGGLYPEGTDAFF. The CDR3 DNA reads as TGTGCCAGCAGCTCAGGGGGATTGTATCCCGAGGGCACTGATGCTTTCTTT.

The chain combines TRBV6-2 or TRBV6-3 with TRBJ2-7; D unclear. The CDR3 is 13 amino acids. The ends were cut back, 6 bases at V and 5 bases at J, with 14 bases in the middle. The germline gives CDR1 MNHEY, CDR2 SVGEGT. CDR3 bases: TGTGCCAGCAGCCCGCGTGCCCCCCACGAGCAGTACTTC. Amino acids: CASSPRAPHEQYF.

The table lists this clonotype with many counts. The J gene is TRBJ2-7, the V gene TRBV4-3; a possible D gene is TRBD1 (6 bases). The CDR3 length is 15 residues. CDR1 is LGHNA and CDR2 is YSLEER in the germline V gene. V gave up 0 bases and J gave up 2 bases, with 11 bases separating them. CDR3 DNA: TGCGCCAGCAGCCAAGAAGCAGGGGTCCCCTACGAGCAGTACTTC. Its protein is CASSQEAGVPYEQYF.

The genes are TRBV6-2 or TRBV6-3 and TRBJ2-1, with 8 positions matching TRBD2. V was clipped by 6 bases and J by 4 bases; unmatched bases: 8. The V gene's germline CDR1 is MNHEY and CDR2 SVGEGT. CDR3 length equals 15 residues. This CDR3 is CASSYLAGQYNEQFF. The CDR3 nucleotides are TGTGCCAGCAGCTACCTAGCGGGCCAATACAATGAGCAGTTCTTC.

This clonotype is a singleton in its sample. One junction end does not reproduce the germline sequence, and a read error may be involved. CDR3 in amino acids: CAGSQAEAYEQYF. The DNA for the CDR3 is TGTGCCGGCAGCCAAGCGGAAGCCTACGAGCAGTACTTC. The chain is built from TRBV7-6 and TRBJ2-7, with D possibly TRBD2 on 5 matching bases. Per germline, CDR1 SGHVS and CDR2 FNYEAQ. The CDR3 extends over 13 amino acids.

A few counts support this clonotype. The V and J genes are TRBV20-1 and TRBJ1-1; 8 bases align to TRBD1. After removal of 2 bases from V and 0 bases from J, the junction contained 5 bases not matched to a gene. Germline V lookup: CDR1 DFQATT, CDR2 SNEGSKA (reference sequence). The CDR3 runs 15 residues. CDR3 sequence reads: CSARLTGALNTEAFF. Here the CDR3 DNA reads TGCAGTGCTAGATTGACAGGGGCCTTGAACACTGAAGCTTTCTTT.

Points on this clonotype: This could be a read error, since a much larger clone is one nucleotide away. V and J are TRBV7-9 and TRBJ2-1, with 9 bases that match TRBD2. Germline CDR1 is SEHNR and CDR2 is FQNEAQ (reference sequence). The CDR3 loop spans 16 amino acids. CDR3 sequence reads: CASSHTRRGGGNAQFF. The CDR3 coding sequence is TGTGCCAGCAGCCACACCCGGCGGGGGGGCGGAAATGCGCAGTTCTTC.

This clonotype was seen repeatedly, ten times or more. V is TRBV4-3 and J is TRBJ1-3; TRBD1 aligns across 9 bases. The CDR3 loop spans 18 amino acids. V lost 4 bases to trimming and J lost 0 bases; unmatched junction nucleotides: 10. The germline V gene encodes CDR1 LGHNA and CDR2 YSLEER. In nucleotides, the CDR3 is TGCGCCAGCAGCCCACAGGGGGCTCAATGGAGCTCTGGAAACACCATATATTTT. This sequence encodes CASSPQGAQWSSGNTIYF.